Sequencing of this T cell receptor beta chain was carried out in a study of T-cell memory formation after mild COVID-19. Each CDR3 protein gets one entry after TCRdb re-called the 5' RACE reads with MiXCR. This sample has hundreds of thousands of distinct CDR3 sequences, with roughly 24% found just once. The CDR3 has 15 amino acids. The V segment lost 7 bases and the J segment 4 bases; nucleotides outside the gene matches: 12. Regarding the study as a whole: The finding that pre-infection memory included some responding clones suggested that cross-reactive memory joined. Contracting CD4+ clones lay largely in CM and EM, with CD8+ ones residing in EMRA.

Details on this clonotype: The antigen is unknown.

Sequenced input: PBMCs or a T cell subset sorted from them (not recorded which). This chain uses TRBV12-3 or TRBV12-4 with TRBJ2-7; 8 bases are a match to TRBD1. This TCR derives from an adult woman who had mild COVID-19 (a few samples of this study predate the infection). Cell type and time point are not known. For the CDR3, the DNA is TGTGCCAGCAAAAGATCCGGGACAGGAACATACGAGCAGTACTTC. This gives the protein CASKRSGTGTYEQYF.